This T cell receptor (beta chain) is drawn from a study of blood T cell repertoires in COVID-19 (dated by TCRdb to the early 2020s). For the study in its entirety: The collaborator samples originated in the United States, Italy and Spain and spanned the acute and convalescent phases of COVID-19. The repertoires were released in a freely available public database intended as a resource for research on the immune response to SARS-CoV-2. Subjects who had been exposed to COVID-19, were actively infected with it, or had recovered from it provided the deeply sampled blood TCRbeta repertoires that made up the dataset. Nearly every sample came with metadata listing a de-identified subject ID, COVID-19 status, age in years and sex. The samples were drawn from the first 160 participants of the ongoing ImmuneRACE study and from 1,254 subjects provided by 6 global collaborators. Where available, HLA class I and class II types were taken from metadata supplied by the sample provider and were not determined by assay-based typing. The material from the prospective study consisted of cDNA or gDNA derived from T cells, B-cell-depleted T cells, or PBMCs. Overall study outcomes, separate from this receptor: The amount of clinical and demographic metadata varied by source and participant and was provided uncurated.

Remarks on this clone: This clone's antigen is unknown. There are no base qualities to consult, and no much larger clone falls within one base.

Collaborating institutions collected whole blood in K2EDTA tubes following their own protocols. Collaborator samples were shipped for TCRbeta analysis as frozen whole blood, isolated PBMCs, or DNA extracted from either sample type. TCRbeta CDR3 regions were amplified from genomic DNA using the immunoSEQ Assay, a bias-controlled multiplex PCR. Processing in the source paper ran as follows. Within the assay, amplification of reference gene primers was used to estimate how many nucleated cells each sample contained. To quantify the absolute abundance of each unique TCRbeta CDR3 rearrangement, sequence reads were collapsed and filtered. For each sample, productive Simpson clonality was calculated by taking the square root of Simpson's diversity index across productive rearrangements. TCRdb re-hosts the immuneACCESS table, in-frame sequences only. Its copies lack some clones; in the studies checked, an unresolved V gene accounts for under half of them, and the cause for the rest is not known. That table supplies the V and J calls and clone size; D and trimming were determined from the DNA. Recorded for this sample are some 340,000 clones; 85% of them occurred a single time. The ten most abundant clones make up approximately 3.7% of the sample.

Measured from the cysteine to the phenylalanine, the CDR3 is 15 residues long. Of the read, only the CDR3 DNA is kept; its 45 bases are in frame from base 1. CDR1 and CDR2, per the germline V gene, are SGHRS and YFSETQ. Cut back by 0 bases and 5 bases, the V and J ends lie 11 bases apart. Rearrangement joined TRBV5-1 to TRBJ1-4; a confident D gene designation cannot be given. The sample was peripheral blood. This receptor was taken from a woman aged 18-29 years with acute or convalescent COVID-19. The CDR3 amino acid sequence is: CASSLAGAGNEKLFF. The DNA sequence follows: TGCGCCAGCAGCTTGGCGGGCGCGGGGAATGAAAAACTGTTTTTT.